This TCR beta chain was identified during a study of T-cell reconstitution after alpha-beta-depleted transplantation in children. This CDR3 is built from 13 residues. Trimming pared 4 bases from V and 0 bases from J, leaving 7 bases between. Germline lookup yields CDR1 SQVTM and CDR2 ANQGSEA. Molecular barcoding with unique molecular identifiers was used for the TCRbeta library. In TCRdb, the PCR reads were re-called with MiXCR into one record per CDR3 protein. The sample holds 250,000 to 350,000 distinct CDR3 sequences; approximately 9.8% are singletons and the top ten take around 10%. Specimen: PBMCs from the stem cell graft donor, collected from the stem cell graft. The V call is TRBV29-1, the J call TRBJ1-5; no definite D call. This receptor was obtained from a human donor who donated a stem cell graft to a child with SCID. The CDR3 sequence: CSVGGNSNQPQHF. The CDR3 coding sequence is TGCAGCGTTGGGGGAAATAGCAATCAGCCCCAGCATTTT. The variable domain in full, completed from reference TRBV29-1 and TRBJ1-5, reads SAVISQKPSRDICQRGTSLTIQCQVDSQVTMMFWYRQQPGQSLTLIATANQGSEATYESGFVIDKFPISRPNLTFSTLTVSNMSPEDSSIYLCSVGGNSNQPQHFGDGTRLSIL.